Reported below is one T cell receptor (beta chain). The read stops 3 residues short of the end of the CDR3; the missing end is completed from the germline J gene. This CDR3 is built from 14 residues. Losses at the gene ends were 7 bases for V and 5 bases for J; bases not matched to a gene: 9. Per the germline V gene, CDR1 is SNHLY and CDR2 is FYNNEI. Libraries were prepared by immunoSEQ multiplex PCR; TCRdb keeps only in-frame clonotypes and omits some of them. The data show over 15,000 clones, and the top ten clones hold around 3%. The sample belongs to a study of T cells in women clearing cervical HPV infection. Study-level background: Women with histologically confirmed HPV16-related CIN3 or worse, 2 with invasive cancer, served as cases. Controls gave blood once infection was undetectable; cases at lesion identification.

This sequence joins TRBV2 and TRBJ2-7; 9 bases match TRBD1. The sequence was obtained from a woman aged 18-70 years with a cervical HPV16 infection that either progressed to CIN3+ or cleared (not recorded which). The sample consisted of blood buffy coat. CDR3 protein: CASTFETGGNEQYF. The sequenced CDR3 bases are TGTGCCAGCACCTTTGAGACAGGGGGTAACGAG.